This T cell receptor beta chain was observed in a study of cytomegalovirus exposure and HLA in healthy donors. PCR employed 60 Vbeta and 13 Jbeta primers. Clones were read by immunoSEQ multiplex PCR, and TCRdb kept only the in-frame ones, dropping some. The sample shows 70,000 to 95,000 clones, around 79% of them seen only once. General study points: Reportedly, cytomegalovirus status was diagnosed with high sensitivity and specificity. Earlier results showed most TCR beta V segments being productive about 87% or about 30% of the time.

Comments on this clone: Antigen specificity is unknown.

The V gene end was trimmed by 4 bases and the J gene end by 2 bases; junction bases not matched to a gene: 5. The germline V gene has CDR1 MNHNY and CDR2 SVGAGI (reference sequence). The CDR3 has 14 residues. This chain uses TRBV6-6 with TRBJ2-7, with 7 nucleotides matching TRBD2. The specimen was PBMCs. The TCR was taken from a human donor in good health. CDR3 nucleotides: TGTGCCAGCAGTTCCGGCGGGAGCCCCTACGAGCAGTACTTC. Protein: CASSSGGSPYEQYF.